The 20 T cell receptor beta chains in this list originate from one sample, sequenced in a study of metastatic and nonmetastatic thyroid tumors. Prior to thyroid surgery, none of the patients had received any treatment. TCRdb re-called the PCR reads via MiXCR. Among approximately 70,000 clones listed, about 4% were seen once. Sequences were obtained from blood. Receptors originate from a female donor with papillary thyroid cancer or a benign thyroid nodule (not recorded which). Some clones in this sample may be carry-over from other donors' samples.

In the case of this clone: A much larger clone differs by one base, so this may be a read error. This sequence joins TRBV11-2 and TRBJ2-5, with D uncertain. CDR3 length: 14 amino acids. V lost 4 bases and J 7 bases, leaving 16 bases between the germline ends. Per the germline V gene, CDR1 is SGHAT and CDR2 is FQNNGV. CDR3 region: CASSSSRNCGTQYF. CDR3 bases: TGTGCCAGCAGCTCATCGCGAAACTGTGGGACCCAGTACTTC.

The sample holds many counts of this clone. Written as DNA, the CDR3 is TGTGCCAGCAGTTCCGTATACGAGCAGTACTTC. This encodes CASSSVYEQYF. The J gene is TRBJ2-7, the V gene TRBV6-1; D call uncertain. Germline CDR1 is MNHNS and CDR2 is SASEGT. V was cut by 5 bases and J by 4 bases, with 6 bases left in between. The CDR3 covers 11 residues.

The rearrangement uses TRBV7-2 and TRBJ2-7; D is uncertain. V was shortened by 5 bases and J by 5 bases, with 13 bases between the two germline ends. The CDR3 contains 13 residues. Germline V gene data show CDR1 as SGHTA and CDR2 as FQGNSA. The CDR3 is CASSPDHYNEQYF. CDR3 in DNA: TGTGCCAGCAGCCCCGACCATTACAACGAGCAGTACTTC.

The table lists this clone with many counts. This CDR3 is CASSHYFSRGERPDTQYF. In DNA form, the CDR3 reads TGTGCCAGCAGCCATTATTTTTCCCGGGGGGAGCGCCCAGATACGCAGTATTTT. The chain joins TRBV3-1 to TRBJ2-3, with 7 bases aligning to TRBD2. The CDR3 loop spans 18 amino acids. Trimming cost V 3 bases and J 4 bases; bases outside gene matches: 16. Germline V gene lookup returns CDR1 LGHDT and CDR2 YNNKEL (reference sequence).

This clone was recorded many times. The chain uses TRBV3-1 and TRBJ1-1; 10 bases map to TRBD1. The CDR3 contains 17 residues. J was trimmed by 0 bases and V by 1 base; bases with no gene match: 5. CDR1 is LGHDT, CDR2 YNNKEL, per germline (reference sequence). CDR3 in amino acids: CASSQVPGQGLNTEAFF. Here the CDR3 DNA reads TGTGCCAGCAGCCAAGTCCCGGGACAGGGGTTGAACACTGAAGCTTTCTTT.

This clone was seen ten or more times. The rearrangement links TRBV5-1 to TRBJ2-7; TRBD1 aligns across 8 bases. CDR1 SGHRS and CDR2 YFSETQ come from the germline V gene. J gave up 5 bases and V 4 bases, and 11 bases lay outside the gene matches. CDR3 length: 15 amino acids. In DNA, the CDR3 is TGCGCCAGCAGCCTGACCCGGACAGGGATCCACGAGCAGTACTTC. The encoded protein is CASSLTRTGIHEQYF.

This clone was counted at least ten times. This sequence joins TRBV6-2 or TRBV6-3 and TRBJ2-3; D gene unclear. Germline V gene data show CDR1 as MNHEY and CDR2 as SVGEGT. CDR3 size: 16 residues. The germline V and J ends were trimmed by 5 bases and 2 bases, with 17 bases remaining between them. The CDR3 is CASSKRRDFNTDTQYF. In DNA form, the CDR3 reads TGTGCCAGCAGTAAAAGGCGTGACTTCAACACAGATACGCAGTATTTT.

In its sample, this clone was seen a few times. The chain combines TRBV27 with TRBJ2-3; D is unresolved. Trimming removed 7 bases at V and 6 bases at J, with 14 bases between. Germline V gives CDR1 MNHEY, CDR2 SMNVEV (reference sequence). This CDR3 is built from 13 residues. The CDR3 here is CASIFLGPDTQYF. The CDR3 bases are TGTGCCAGCATTTTTTTAGGACCCGATACGCAGTATTTT.

This clone occurred many times. A much more abundant neighbour one base away suggests this may be a read error. The chain combines TRBV12-3 or TRBV12-4 with TRBJ2-3, with 8 bases fitting TRBD1. Trimming cost V 8 bases and J 4 bases; bases outside gene matches: 11. The length of the CDR3 is 15 residues. This CDR3 is CASGDRGKGPDTQYF. CDR3 in DNA: TGTGCCAGCGGTGACAGGGGCAAAGGCCCAGATACGCAGTATTTT.

This clone was observed at least ten times. The CDR3 loop is CAITRGGTDTQYF. The CDR3 DNA reads TGTGCCATCACCCGGGGCGGCACAGATACGCAGTATTTT. The V and J genes are TRBV10-3 and TRBJ2-3, with D perhaps TRBD1 or TRBD2 (5 bases each). Germline loops: CDR1 ENHRY, CDR2 SYGVKD. Trimming removed 7 bases from V and 1 base from J, with 9 bases in between. The length of the CDR3 is 13 residues.

V usage is TRBV7-9 and J usage is TRBJ1-2, with TRBD1 as a possible D gene (6 bases). Germline V gives CDR1 SEHNR, CDR2 FQNEAQ (reference sequence). This CDR3 comprises 13 residues. Between the trimmed V and J ends, which lost 4 bases and 4 bases, there was a span of 10 bases. CDR3 region: CASSSDSLYGYTF. For the CDR3, the DNA is TGTGCCAGCAGCTCGGACAGCCTCTATGGCTACACCTTC.

This clone was observed at least ten times. The V and J genes are TRBV14 and TRBJ1-2; 10 bases fit TRBD1. Looked up from germline, CDR1 is SGHDN and CDR2 is FVKESK. The CDR3 sequence is 13 residues long. V trimming: 4 bases; J trimming: 8 bases; junction bases outside the gene matches: 4. The CDR3 spells CASSRDRGSGYTF. Here the CDR3 DNA reads TGTGCCAGCAGCCGGGACAGGGGCTCAGGCTACACCTTC.

This clone was seen repeatedly, ten times or more. Different DNA sequences within this sample yield the same CDR3. The V call is TRBV30, the J call TRBJ2-7; 12 bases line up with TRBD1. V was clipped by 3 bases and J by 2 bases; unmatched bases: 2. There are 14 residues in the CDR3. Looked up from germline, CDR1 is GTSNPN and CDR2 is SVGIG (reference sequence). Here the CDR3 reads CAWRGTGGPYEQYF. CDR3 nucleotide sequence: TGTGCCTGGAGGGGGACAGGGGGCCCCTACGAGCAGTACTTC.

This clone has more than one count but fewer than ten. V usage is TRBV6-1 and J usage is TRBJ2-2; no clear D. The germline V and J ends were trimmed by 0 bases and 0 bases, with 8 bases remaining between them. The CDR3 loop spans 16 amino acids. Germline loops: CDR1 MNHNS, CDR2 SASEGT. Here the CDR3 reads CASSEAKVANTGELFF. CDR3 DNA: TGTGCCAGCAGTGAAGCCAAGGTAGCGAACACCGGGGAGCTGTTTTTT.

Ten or more counts support this clone. V gene TRBV2 combines with J gene TRBJ1-6; TRBD1 matches at 7 bases. Germline trimming cut 3 bases from V and 10 bases from J; bases unmatched to any gene: 9. From germline, CDR1 is SNHLY and CDR2 FYNNEI. The CDR3 spans 15 residues. Here the CDR3 reads CASSEGRGLQSPLHF. For the CDR3, the DNA is TGTGCCAGCAGTGAGGGAAGGGGGCTGCAATCACCCCTCCACTTT.

J is TRBJ2-5 and V is TRBV5-5, with TRBD2 matching 8 bases. The last part of the DNA fits TRBJ2-1 better; the J call may be wrong. The CDR3 runs 15 residues. CDR1 is SGHKS, CDR2 YYEKEE, per germline (reference sequence). CDR3 loop: CASRPRGGVGETQFF. The CDR3 nucleotides read TGTGCCAGCAGACCCCGGGGGGGGGTAGGAGAGACCCAGTTCTTC.

The chain recombines TRBV9 with TRBJ1-6; 7 bases are a match to TRBD1. The CDR3 is made up of 14 amino acids. Trimming removed 0 bases from V and 11 bases from J; junction bases left unmatched: 5. From germline, CDR1 is SGDLS and CDR2 YYNGEE. The CDR3 is CASSVGGQRTPLHF. The CDR3 bases are TGTGCCAGCAGCGTAGGGGGACAGAGAACACCCCTCCACTTT.

This clone occurred a few times. A much larger clone lies a single base off, so this may be a read error. The rearrangement uses TRBV3-1 and TRBJ2-7, with TRBD2 as a possible D gene (6 bases). This CDR3 is 13 amino acids long. Germline V CDR1 and CDR2: LGHDT, YNNKEL (reference sequence). CDR3 sequence reads: CVSSQSRGYEQYF. In DNA form, the CDR3 reads TGTGTCAGCAGCCAGAGTCGGGGGTACGAGCAGTACTTC.

Worth noting for this clone: A much bigger clone sits one base away, suggesting this may be a read error. The chain combines TRBV13 with TRBJ1-2; D is uncertain. The V gene lost 5 bases and the J gene lost 4 bases, with 17 bases spanning the gap. CDR3 length: 15 residues. The V gene's germline CDR1 is PRHDT and CDR2 FYEKMQ (reference sequence). CDR3 sequence: CASSPRRCWSYGYTF. In DNA form, the CDR3 reads TGTGCCAGCAGCCCCCGGCGGTGTTGGAGCTATGGCTACACCTTC.

J is TRBJ2-3 and V is TRBV24-1; 14 bases map to TRBD2. Germline lookup yields CDR1 KGHDR and CDR2 SFDVKD. This CDR3 is 15 amino acids long. J lost 5 bases, V lost 7 bases, and 4 bases had no gene match. In DNA, the CDR3 is TGTGCCACCAGCGGGACTAGCGGGGGCCAAGATACGCAGTATTTT. As protein: CATSGTSGGQDTQYF.